One T cell receptor beta chain is described in this entry. These data are taken from a study of T cells in localized non-small cell lung cancer. Clones were read by immunoSEQ multiplex PCR, and TCRdb kept only the in-frame ones, dropping some. The table records some 41,000 clones, roughly 91% of them present only once. The germline V gene encodes CDR1 MNHNS and CDR2 SASEGT. The V end lost 6 bases, the J end lost 4 bases, and 19 bases lay between the germline ends. The CDR3 is made up of 15 amino acids. This material consisted of PBMCs, taken before any cancer treatment. This sequence was found in a woman aged 35 to 75 with stage II lung adenocarcinoma. V gene TRBV6-1 combines with J gene TRBJ2-7, with D perhaps assigned TRBD1 or TRBD2 (7 bases each). The CDR3 DNA reads TGTGCCAGCAGCCGACAGGGTTGGGGGGGGTACGAGCAGTACTTC. The encoded protein is CASSRQGWGGYEQYF.